The sequence of this T cell receptor (beta chain) was determined in a study of human T cells and chemical hapten exposure. Broader study findings: Significantly more large CDR3 similarity clusters were formed by expanded TCRs than by controls.

Specified time point: pre-sensitization, week 0. Treatment specified: therapeutic diphenylcyclopropenone sensitization with weekly scalp DPC. Alopecia patients between 18 and 70 years old and suitable for DPC were used as donors. MiXCR, applied by TCRdb to the RACE reads, yields one record per CDR3 protein. This table has a few hundred thousand distinct CDR3 sequences, approximately 8.4% appearing once. Per germline, CDR1 SGDLS and CDR2 YYNGEE. V dropped 5 bases and J dropped 0 bases, with 14 bases sitting between them. The CDR3 has 16 amino acids. This clonotype was counted ten times or more. The antigen remains unidentified.

Sequencing used whole blood, obtained in connection with sensitization to the hapten diphenylcyclopropenone (DPC). The sequence was collected from a woman aged 40-49 years with alopecia areata. Some clones in this sample may be carry-over from other donors' samples. The chain links TRBV9 to TRBJ2-2; TRBD1 is a possible D gene (5 bases). CDR3 DNA sequence: TGTGCCAGCAGAAAAACAGACAGAACGAACACCGGGGAGCTGTTTTTT. Translated: CASRKTDRTNTGELFF.